This T cell receptor (beta chain) was identified during a study of blood T cell repertoires in COVID-19. The CDR3 loop spans 16 amino acids. The V and J ends lost 2 bases and 5 bases, in that order; junction bases with no gene match: 11. Germline loops: CDR1 MDHEN, CDR2 SYDVKM. This clone was seen a single time. TCRdb's table, derived via immunoSEQ multiplex PCR, lists solely in-frame clones and lacks some. The data show about 240,000 clones, approximately 90% seen once. This rearrangement joins TRBV28 to TRBJ2-7, with 8 bases lining up with TRBD2. The receptor comes from a man aged 55 to 69 who had recovered from COVID-19. The sequencing sample was made of peripheral blood. This CDR3 is CASSLGRTGGPNEQYF. Here the CDR3 DNA reads TGTGCCAGCAGTTTAGGCAGAACGGGGGGGCCTAACGAGCAGTACTTC.